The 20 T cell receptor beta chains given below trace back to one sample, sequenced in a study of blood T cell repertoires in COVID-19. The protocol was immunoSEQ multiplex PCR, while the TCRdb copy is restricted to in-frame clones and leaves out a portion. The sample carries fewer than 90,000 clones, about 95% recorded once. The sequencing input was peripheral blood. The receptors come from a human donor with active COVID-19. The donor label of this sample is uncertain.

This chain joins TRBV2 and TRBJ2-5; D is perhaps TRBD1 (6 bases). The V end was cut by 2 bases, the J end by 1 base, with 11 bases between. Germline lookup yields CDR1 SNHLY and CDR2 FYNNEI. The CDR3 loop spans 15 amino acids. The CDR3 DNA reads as TGTGCCAGCAGTGAACTACAGGGAGCCCAAGAGACCCAGTACTTC. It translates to CASSELQGAQETQYF.

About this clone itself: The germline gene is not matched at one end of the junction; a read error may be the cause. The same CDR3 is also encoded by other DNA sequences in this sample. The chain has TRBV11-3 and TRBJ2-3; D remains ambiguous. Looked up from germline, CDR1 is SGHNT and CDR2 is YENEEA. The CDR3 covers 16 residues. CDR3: CASSLVAVRATDTQYF. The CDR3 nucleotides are TGCGCCAGCAGCTTAGTGGCGGTCCGAGCCACAGATACGCAGTATTTT.

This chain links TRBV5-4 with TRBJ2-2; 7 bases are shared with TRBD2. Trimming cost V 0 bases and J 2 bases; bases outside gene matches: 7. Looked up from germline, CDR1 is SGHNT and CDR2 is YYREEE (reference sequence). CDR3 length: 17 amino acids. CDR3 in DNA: TGTGCCAGCAGCTTGGTTCCGGGACTAACCAACACCGGGGAGCTGTTTTTT. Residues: CASSLVPGLTNTGELFF.

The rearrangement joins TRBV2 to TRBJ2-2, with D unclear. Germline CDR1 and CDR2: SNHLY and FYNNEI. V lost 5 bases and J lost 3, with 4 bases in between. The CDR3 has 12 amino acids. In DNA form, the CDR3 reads TGTGCCAGCAGTATAGACACCGGGGAGCTGTTTTTT. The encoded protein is CASSIDTGELFF. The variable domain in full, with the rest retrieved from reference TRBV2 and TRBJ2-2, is EPEVTQTPSHQVTQMGQEVILRCVPISNHLYFYWYRQILGQKVEFLVSFYNNEISEKSEIFDDQFSVERPDGSNFTLKIRSTKLEDSAMYFCASSIDTGELFFGEGSRLTVL.

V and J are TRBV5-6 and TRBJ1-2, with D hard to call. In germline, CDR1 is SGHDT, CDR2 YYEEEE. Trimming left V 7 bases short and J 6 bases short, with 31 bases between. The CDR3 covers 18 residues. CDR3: CASLPPGRVARYGDGYTF. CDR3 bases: TGTGCCAGCCTACCCCCTGGGAGGGTAGCCCGGTATGGCGATGGCTACACCTTC.

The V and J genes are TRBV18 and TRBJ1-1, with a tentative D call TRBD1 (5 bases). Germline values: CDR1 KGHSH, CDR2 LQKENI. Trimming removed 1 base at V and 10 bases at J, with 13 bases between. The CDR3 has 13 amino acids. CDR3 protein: CASSPRSQGGAFF. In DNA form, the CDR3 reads TGTGCCAGCTCACCACGAAGCCAGGGCGGAGCTTTCTTT.

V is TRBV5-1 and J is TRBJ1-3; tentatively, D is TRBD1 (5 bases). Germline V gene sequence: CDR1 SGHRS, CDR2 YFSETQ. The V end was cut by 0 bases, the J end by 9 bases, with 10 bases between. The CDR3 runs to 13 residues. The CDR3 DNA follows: TGCGCCAGCAGCTTGGGCAGGGAGGGCACCATATATTTT. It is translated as CASSLGREGTIYF. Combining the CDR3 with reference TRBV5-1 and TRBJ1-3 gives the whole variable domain KAGVTQTPRYLIKTRGQQVTLSCSPISGHRSVSWYQQTPGQGLQFLFEYFSETQRNKGNFPGRFSGRQFSNSRSEMNVSTLELGDSALYLCASSLGREGTIYFGEGSWLTVV.

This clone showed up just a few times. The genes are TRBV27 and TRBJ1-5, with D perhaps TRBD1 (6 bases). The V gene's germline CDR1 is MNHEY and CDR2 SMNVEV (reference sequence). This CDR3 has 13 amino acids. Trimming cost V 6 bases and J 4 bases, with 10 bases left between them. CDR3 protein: CASSTGPNQPQHF. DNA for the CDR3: TGTGCCAGCAGCACAGGGCCAAATCAGCCCCAGCATTTT.

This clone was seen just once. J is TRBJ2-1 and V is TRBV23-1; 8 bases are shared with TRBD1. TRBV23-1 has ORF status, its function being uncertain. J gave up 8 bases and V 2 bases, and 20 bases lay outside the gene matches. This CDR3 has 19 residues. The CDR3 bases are TGCGCCAGCAGTCAACTGGACAGGGTTTGGCTAGCGCACCGCGATGAGCAGTTCTTC. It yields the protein CASSQLDRVWLAHRDEQFF.

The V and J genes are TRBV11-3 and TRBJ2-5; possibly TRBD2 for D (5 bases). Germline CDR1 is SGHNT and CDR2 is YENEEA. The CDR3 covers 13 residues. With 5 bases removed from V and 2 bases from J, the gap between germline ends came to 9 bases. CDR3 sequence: CASSPGLQETQYF. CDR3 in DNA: TGTGCCAGCAGCCCGGGATTACAAGAGACCCAGTACTTC.

This CDR3 reads CASRNGVYNEQFF. CDR3 sequence (DNA): TGTGCCAGTAGGAACGGGGTCTACAATGAGCAGTTCTTC. The V call is TRBV19, the J call TRBJ2-1; a possible D gene is TRBD2 (5 bases). The CDR3 is 13 amino acids. Germline lookup yields CDR1 LNHDA and CDR2 SQIVND (reference sequence). Deletions cut 6 bases from V and 3 bases from J, with 9 bases between.

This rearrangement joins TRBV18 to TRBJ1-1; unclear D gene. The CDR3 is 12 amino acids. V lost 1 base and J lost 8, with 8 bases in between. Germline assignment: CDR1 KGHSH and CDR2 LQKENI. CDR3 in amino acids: CASSPRGPEAFF. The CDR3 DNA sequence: TGTGCCAGCTCACCACGAGGCCCCGAAGCTTTCTTT. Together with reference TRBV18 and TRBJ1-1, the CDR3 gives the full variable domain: NAGVMQNPRHLVRRRGQEARLRCSPMKGHSHVYWYRQLPEEGLKFMVYLQKENIIDESGMPKERFSAEFPKEGPSILRIQQVVRGDSAAYFCASSPRGPEAFFGQGTRLTVV.

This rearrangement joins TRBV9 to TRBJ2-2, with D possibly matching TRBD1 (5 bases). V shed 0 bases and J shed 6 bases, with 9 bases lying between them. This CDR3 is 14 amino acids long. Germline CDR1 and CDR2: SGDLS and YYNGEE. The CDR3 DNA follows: TGTGCCAGCAGCGTAGGAACAGGCTCCGGGGAGCTGTTTTTT. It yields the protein CASSVGTGSGELFF.

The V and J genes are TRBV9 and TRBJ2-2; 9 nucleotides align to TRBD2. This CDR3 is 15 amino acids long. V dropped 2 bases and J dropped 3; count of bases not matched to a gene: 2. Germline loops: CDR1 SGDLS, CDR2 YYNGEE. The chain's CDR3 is CASSVGGGDTGELFF. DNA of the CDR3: TGTGCCAGCAGCGTGGGCGGGGGGGACACCGGGGAGCTGTTTTTT.

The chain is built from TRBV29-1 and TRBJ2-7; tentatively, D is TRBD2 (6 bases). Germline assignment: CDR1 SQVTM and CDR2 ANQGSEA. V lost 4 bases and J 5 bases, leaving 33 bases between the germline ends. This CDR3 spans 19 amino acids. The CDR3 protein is CSVARGMIRNRPGLDEQYF. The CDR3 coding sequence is TGCAGCGTTGCCCGGGGGATGATAAGGAATCGACCAGGGCTTGACGAGCAGTACTTC.

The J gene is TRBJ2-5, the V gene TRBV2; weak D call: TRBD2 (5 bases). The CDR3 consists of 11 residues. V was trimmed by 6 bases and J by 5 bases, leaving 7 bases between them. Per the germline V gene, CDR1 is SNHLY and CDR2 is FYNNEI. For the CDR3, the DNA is TGTGCCAGCAGGGAGGTGGAGACCCAGTACTTC. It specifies CASREVETQYF. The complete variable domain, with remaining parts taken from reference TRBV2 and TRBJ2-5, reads EPEVTQTPSHQVTQMGQEVILRCVPISNHLYFYWYRQILGQKVEFLVSFYNNEISEKSEIFDDQFSVERPDGSNFTLKIRSTKLEDSAMYFCASREVETQYFGPGTRLLVL.

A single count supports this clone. CDR3 sequence (DNA): TGTGCCAGCAGCAGCGGGGGCCTAAGCACAGATACGCAGTATTTT. Its translation: CASSSGGLSTDTQYF. The rearrangement joins TRBV6-5 to TRBJ2-3; TRBD2 aligns across 8 bases. V shed 6 bases and J 0 bases; nucleotides not matched to a gene: 5. CDR1 and CDR2 (germline): MNHEY, SVGAGI. The CDR3 is 15 residues long.

The CDR3: CASSLQGSRPGELFF. CDR3 nucleotide sequence: TGTGCCAGCAGCTTGCAGGGGAGTCGGCCCGGGGAGCTGTTTTTT. V usage is TRBV7-9 and J usage is TRBJ2-2; a weak D match, TRBD1 (6 bases). Germline V lookup: CDR1 SEHNR, CDR2 FQNEAQ (reference sequence). The CDR3 extends over 15 amino acids. The ends were cut back, 3 bases at V and 6 bases at J, with 14 bases in the middle.

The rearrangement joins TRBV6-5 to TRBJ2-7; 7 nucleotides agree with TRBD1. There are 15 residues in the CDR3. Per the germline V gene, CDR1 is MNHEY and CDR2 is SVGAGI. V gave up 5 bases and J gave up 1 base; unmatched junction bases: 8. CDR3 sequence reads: CASSLQGSRSYEQYF. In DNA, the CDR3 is TGTGCCAGCAGTCTACAGGGGAGTCGTTCCTACGAGCAGTACTTC.

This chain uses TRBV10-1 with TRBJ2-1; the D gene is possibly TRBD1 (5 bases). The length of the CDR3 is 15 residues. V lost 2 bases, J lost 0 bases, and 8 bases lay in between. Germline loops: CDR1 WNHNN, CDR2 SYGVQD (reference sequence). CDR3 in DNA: TGCGCCAGCAGTGAGGACAGCAGCTCCTACAATGAGCAGTTCTTC. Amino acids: CASSEDSSSYNEQFF.